A single sample gave rise to the 9 T cell receptor beta chains below, sequenced in a study of cytomegalovirus exposure and HLA in healthy donors. The PCR used 60 Vbeta and 13 Jbeta primers. Assay: immunoSEQ multiplex PCR; the TCRdb copy retains only in-frame clones and omits some. The repertoire holds about 140,000 clones, with 72% as singletons. Material for sequencing was PBMCs. These TCRs come from a man aged 35 to 55 in good health and CMV-seronegative.

This clone was observed a few times. The same CDR3 also results from other DNA sequences found in this sample. This chain links TRBV18 with TRBJ1-1; D is perhaps TRBD1 (5 bases). The CDR3 sequence is 13 residues long. V lost 6 bases to trimming and J lost 1 base, with 9 bases between them. The germline gives CDR1 KGHSH, CDR2 LQKENI. The CDR3 is CASSPGRNTEAFF. The CDR3 DNA sequence: TGTGCCAGCTCGCCAGGGAGGAACACTGAAGCTTTCTTT.

This clone was picked up a small number of times. The chain recombines TRBV10-2 with TRBJ2-5; possibly TRBD2 for D (6 bases). This CDR3 region has 14 residues. Germline V CDR1 and CDR2: WSHSY, SAAADI. V lost 4 bases, J lost 1 base, and 10 bases lay in between. The CDR3 DNA is TGCGCCAGCAGTGGGGAGGTTAGCCAAGAGACCCAGTACTTC. Residues: CASSGEVSQETQYF.

The gene calls are TRBV7-6 and TRBJ2-7, with D perhaps TRBD1 (6 bases). The V and J ends lost 6 bases and 1 base respectively, with 10 bases between them. The germline gives CDR1 SGHVS, CDR2 FNYEAQ. The CDR3 spans 13 residues. The CDR3 spells CASSRDISYEQYF. CDR3 DNA: TGTGCCAGCAGTAGGGACATTTCCTACGAGCAGTACTTC.

This rearrangement joins TRBV5-6 to TRBJ1-4; TRBD1 is a possible D gene (5 bases). The V end lost 0 bases, the J end lost 5 bases, and 8 bases lay between the germline ends. The CDR3 length is 14 residues. In germline, CDR1 is SGHDT, CDR2 YYEEEE. CDR3 residues: CASSLGQGNEKLFF. In nucleotides, the CDR3 is TGTGCCAGCAGCTTGGGGCAGGGAAATGAAAAACTGTTTTTT. Full variable domain (remainder filled in from reference TRBV5-6 and TRBJ1-4): DAGVTQSPTHLIKTRGQQVTLRCSPKSGHDTVSWYQQALGQGPQFIFQYYEEEERQRGNFPDRFSGHQFPNYSSELNVNALLLGDSALYLCASSLGQGNEKLFFGSGTQLSVL.

V usage is TRBV5-1 and J usage is TRBJ2-2; 8 nucleotides align to TRBD1. V lost 3 bases, J lost 4 bases, and 14 bases stayed unmatched. CDR1 SGHRS and CDR2 YFSETQ come from the germline V gene. The CDR3 sequence is 18 residues long. CDR3 loop: CASSWSSFGQGFTGELFF. As DNA, the CDR3 is TGCGCCAGCAGCTGGTCTTCCTTCGGACAGGGATTCACCGGGGAGCTGTTTTTT. The full variable domain, in which reference TRBV5-1 and TRBJ2-2 provide the parts outside the CDR3, is KAGVTQTPRYLIKTRGQQVTLSCSPISGHRSVSWYQQTPGQGLQFLFEYFSETQRNKGNFPGRFSGRQFSNSRSEMNVSTLELGDSALYLCASSWSSFGQGFTGELFFGEGSRLTVL.

The chain is built from TRBV5-4 and TRBJ1-5, with D hard to call. V lost 0 bases and J lost 3, with 10 bases in between. The CDR3 extends over 15 amino acids. Germline lookup yields CDR1 SGHNT and CDR2 YYREEE (reference sequence). The CDR3 DNA reads TGTGCCAGCAGCTTGGACGGTCGACACAATCAGCCCCAGCATTTT. Its translation: CASSLDGRHNQPQHF.

The chain carries TRBV2 and TRBJ1-6; the D is unclear. Trimming took off 3 bases at V and 9 bases at J, with 15 bases between the two ends. Germline CDR1 reads SNHLY; CDR2 reads FYNNEI. This CDR3 is 15 amino acids long. The CDR3 DNA reads as TGTGCCAGCAGTGATGAGGCAATTGTGGGTTCACCCCTCCACTTT. Translating gives CASSDEAIVGSPLHF.

This rearrangement joins TRBV28 to TRBJ2-7; 7 bases align to TRBD1. There are 16 residues in the CDR3. The ends lost 6 bases at V and 3 bases at J; junction bases unmatched: 14. The germline V gene encodes CDR1 MDHEN and CDR2 SYDVKM. Here the CDR3 reads CASSPPGQQAIYEQYF. CDR3 coding DNA: TGTGCCAGCAGCCCCCCGGGACAGCAAGCCATCTACGAGCAGTACTTC.

This clone was counted a few times. The V call is TRBV9, the J call TRBJ1-1, with D tentatively TRBD1 (6 bases). CDR3 length: 17 residues. Trimming removed 4 bases from V and 0 bases from J, with 19 bases in between. Germline CDR1 is SGDLS and CDR2 is YYNGEE. This CDR3 is CASSPRMAGELNTEAFF. CDR3 DNA: TGTGCCAGCAGCCCCCGTATGGCAGGGGAGTTGAACACTGAAGCTTTCTTT.